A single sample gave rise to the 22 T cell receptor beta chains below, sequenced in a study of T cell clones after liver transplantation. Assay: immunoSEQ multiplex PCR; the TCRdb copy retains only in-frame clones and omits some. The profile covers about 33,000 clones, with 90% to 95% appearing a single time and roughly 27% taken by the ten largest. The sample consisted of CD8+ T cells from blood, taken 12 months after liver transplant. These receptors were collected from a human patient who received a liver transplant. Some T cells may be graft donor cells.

The CDR3 DNA sequence: TGTGCCAGCAGTTTCCCACGACAGGGGGGGTCCTACAATGAGCAGTTCTTC. This sequence encodes CASSFPRQGGSYNEQFF. The genes are TRBV28 and TRBJ2-1, with TRBD1 matching 9 bases. The CDR3 is 17 amino acids. V shed 3 bases and J 1 base; nucleotides not matched to a gene: 7. Germline-derived CDR1 and CDR2 are MDHEN and SYDVKM.

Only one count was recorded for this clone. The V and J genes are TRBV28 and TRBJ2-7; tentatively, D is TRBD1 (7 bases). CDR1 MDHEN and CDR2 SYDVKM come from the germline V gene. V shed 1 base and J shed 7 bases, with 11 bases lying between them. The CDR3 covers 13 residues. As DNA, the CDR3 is TGTGCCAGCAGTTTATCAGGGGGGCTAGAGCAGTACTTC. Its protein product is CASSLSGGLEQYF.

Here the CDR3 DNA reads TGTGCTAGTGGTTCGCCTCGGGACAGCCCCTCTGGGGCCAACGTCCTGACTTTC. Its protein is CASGSPRDSPSGANVLTF. The chain carries TRBV12-5 and TRBJ2-6; 7 bases are a match to TRBD1. Germline lookup yields CDR1 LGHNT and CDR2 FRNRAP. The CDR3 consists of 18 residues. V lost 4 bases and J lost 0; bases outside the gene matches: 9.

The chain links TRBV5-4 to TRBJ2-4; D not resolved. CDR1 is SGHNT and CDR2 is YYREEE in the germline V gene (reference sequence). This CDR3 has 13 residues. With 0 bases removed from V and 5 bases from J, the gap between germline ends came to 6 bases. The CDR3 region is CASSLAGENIQYF. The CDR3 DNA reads TGTGCCAGCAGCTTGGCTGGGGAAAACATTCAGTACTTC.

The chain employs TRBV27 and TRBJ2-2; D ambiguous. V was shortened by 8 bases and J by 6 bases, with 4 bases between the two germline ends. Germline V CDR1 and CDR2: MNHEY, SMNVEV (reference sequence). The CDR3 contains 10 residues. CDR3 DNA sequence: TGTGCCAGCGGCTCCGGGGAGCTGTTTTTT. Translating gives CASGSGELFF.

The CDR3 protein is CAISESVSGDITGELFF. CDR3 nucleotides: TGTGCCATCAGTGAGTCTGTTAGCGGGGATATCACCGGGGAGCTGTTTTTT. The chain couples TRBV10-3 to TRBJ2-2; 8 bases map to TRBD2. Germline V gives CDR1 ENHRY, CDR2 SYGVKD. CDR3 length: 17 residues. The V segment lost 0 bases and the J segment 4 bases; nucleotides outside the gene matches: 7.

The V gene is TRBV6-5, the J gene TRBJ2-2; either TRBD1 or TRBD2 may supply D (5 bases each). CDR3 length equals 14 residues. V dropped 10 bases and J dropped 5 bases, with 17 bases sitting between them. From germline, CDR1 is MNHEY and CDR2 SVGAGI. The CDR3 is CATAGTRPTGELFF. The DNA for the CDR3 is TGTGCCACAGCAGGGACGCGGCCAACCGGGGAGCTGTTTTTT.

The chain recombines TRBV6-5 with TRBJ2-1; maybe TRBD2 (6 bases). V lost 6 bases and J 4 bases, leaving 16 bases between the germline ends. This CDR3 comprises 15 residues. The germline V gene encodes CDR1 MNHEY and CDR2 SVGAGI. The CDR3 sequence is CASRSGLSHYNEQFF. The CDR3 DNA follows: TGTGCCAGCAGATCCGGACTATCCCATTACAATGAGCAGTTCTTC.

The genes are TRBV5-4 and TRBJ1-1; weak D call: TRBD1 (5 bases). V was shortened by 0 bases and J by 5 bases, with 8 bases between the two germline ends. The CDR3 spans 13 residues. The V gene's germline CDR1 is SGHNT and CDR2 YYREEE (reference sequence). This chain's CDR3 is CASSLGGRTEAFF. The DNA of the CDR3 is TGTGCCAGCAGCTTGGGGGGGAGGACTGAAGCTTTCTTT. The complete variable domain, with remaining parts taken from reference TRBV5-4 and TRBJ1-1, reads ETGVTQSPTHLIKTRGQQVTLRCSSQSGHNTVSWYQQALGQGPQFIFQYYREEENGRGNFPPRFSGLQFPNYSSELNVNALELDDSALYLCASSLGGRTEAFFGQGTRLTVV.

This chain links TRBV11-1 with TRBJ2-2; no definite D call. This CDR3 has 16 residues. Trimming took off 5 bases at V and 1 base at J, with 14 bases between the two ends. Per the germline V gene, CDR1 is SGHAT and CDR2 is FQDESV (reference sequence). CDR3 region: CASSPEPFGNTGELFF. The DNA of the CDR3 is TGTGCCAGCAGCCCTGAACCTTTCGGGAACACCGGGGAGCTGTTTTTT.

DNA for the CDR3: TGTGCCAGCAGCAACTCAGTCTGGGGCACTGAAGCTTTCTTT. It specifies CASSNSVWGTEAFF. The chain recombines TRBV6-6 with TRBJ1-1; no definite D call. Germline loops: CDR1 MNHNY, CDR2 SVGAGI (reference sequence). The CDR3 spans 14 residues. The V end was cut by 6 bases, the J end by 4 bases, with 15 bases between.

Written as DNA, the CDR3 is TGTGCCAGCAGCTTAGATGTAGGGGTTCAGTACGAGCAGTACTTC. This codes for CASSLDVGVQYEQYF. The chain combines TRBV11-2 with TRBJ2-7, with D perhaps TRBD1 (5 bases). Deletions cut 0 bases from V and 4 bases from J, with 13 bases between. The CDR3 has 15 residues. Per the germline V gene, CDR1 is SGHAT and CDR2 is FQNNGV.

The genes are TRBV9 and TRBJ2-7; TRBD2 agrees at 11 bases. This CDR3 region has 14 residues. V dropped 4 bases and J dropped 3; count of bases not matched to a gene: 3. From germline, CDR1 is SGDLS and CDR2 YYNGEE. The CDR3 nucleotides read TGTGCCAGCAGCTCCGGGACTAGCGGCTACGAGCAGTACTTC. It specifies CASSSGTSGYEQYF.

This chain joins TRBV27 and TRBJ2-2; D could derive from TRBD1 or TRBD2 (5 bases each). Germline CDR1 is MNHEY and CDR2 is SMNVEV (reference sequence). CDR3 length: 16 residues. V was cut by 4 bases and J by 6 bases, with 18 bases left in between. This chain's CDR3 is CASSWGPGRPSGELFF. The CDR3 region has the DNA TGTGCCAGCAGTTGGGGACCCGGACGCCCGTCCGGGGAGCTGTTTTTT.

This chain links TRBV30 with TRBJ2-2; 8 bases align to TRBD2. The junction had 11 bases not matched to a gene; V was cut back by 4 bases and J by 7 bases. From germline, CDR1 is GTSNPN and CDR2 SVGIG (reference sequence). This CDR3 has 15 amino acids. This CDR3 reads CAWKGAGVGIGELFF. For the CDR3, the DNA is TGTGCCTGGAAGGGAGCGGGAGTGGGGATCGGGGAGCTGTTTTTT.

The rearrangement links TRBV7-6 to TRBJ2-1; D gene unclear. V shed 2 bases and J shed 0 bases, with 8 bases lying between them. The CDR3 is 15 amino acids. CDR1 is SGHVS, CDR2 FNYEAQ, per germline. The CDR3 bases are TGTGCCAGCAGCTTACCCAGGAGCTCCTACAATGAGCAGTTCTTC. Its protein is CASSLPRSSYNEQFF.

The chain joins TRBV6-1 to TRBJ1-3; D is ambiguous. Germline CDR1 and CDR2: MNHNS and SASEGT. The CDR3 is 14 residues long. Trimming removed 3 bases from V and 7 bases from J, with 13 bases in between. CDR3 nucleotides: TGTGCCAGCAGTGAGATGGGTTCGGGGAACACCATATATTTT. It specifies CASSEMGSGNTIYF.

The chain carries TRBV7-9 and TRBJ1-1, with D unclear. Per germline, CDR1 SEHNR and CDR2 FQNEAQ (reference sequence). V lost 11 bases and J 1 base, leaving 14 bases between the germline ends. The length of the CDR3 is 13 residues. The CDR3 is CAVEAGGNTEAFF. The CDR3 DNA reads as TGTGCCGTAGAGGCTGGAGGGAACACTGAAGCTTTCTTT.

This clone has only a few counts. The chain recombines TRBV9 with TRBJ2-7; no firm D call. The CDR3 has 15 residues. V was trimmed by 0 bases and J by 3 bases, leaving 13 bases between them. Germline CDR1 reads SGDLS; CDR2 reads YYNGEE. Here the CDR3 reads CASSVGVDLSYEQYF. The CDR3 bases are TGTGCCAGCAGCGTAGGTGTGGACCTGAGCTACGAGCAGTACTTC.

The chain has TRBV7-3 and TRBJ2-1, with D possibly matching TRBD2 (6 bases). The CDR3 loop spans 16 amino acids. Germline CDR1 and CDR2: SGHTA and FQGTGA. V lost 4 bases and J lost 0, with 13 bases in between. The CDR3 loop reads CASSSTSRSSYNEQFF. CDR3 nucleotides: TGTGCCAGCAGCTCTACTAGCCGCAGCTCCTACAATGAGCAGTTCTTC.

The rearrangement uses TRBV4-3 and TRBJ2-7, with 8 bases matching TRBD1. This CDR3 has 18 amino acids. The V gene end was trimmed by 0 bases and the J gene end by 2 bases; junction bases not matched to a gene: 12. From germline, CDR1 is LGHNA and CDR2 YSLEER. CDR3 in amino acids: CASSQDLSARGLTYEQYF. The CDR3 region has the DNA TGCGCCAGCAGCCAAGATCTTTCCGCCAGGGGGCTTACCTACGAGCAGTACTTC.

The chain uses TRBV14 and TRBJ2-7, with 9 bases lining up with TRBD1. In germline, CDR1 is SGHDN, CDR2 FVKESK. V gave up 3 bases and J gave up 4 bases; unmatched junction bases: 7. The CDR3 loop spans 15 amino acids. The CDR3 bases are TGTGCCAGCAGCCATCTTCCGGGACAGGGTTACGAGCAGTACTTC. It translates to CASSHLPGQGYEQYF.